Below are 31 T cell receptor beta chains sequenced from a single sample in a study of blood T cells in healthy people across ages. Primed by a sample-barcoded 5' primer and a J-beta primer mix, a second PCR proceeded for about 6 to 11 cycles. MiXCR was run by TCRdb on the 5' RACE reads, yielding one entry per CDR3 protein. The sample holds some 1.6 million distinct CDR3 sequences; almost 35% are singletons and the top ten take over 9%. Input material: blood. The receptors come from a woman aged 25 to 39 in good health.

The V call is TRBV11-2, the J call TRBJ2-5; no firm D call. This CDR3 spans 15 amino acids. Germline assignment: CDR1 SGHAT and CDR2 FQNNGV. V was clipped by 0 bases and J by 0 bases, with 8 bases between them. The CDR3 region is CASSLDRQHQETQYF. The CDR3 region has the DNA TGTGCCAGCAGCTTAGACAGGCAGCACCAAGAGACCCAGTACTTC.

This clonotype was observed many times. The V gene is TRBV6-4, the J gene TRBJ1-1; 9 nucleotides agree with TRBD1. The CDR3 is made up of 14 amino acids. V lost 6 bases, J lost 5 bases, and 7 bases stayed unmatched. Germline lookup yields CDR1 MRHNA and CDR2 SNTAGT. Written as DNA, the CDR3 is TGTGCCAGCAGCGAGGACAGGGGAGGGACTGAAGCTTTCTTT. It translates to CASSEDRGGTEAFF.

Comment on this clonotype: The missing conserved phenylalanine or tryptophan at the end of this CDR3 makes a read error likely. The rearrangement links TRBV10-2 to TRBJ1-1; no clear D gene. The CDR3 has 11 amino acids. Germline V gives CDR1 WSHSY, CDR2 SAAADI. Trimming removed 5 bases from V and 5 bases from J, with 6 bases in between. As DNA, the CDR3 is TGCGCCAGCAGTAGGATTACTGAAGCTTTCTGT. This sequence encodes CASSRITEAFC.

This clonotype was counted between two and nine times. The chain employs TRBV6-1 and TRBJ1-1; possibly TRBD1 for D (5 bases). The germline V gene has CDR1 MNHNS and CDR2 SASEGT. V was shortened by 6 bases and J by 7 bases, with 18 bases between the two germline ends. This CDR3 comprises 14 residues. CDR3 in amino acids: CASRPAPGPIEAFF. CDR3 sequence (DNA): TGTGCCAGCAGGCCTGCCCCGGGACCTATTGAAGCTTTCTTT.

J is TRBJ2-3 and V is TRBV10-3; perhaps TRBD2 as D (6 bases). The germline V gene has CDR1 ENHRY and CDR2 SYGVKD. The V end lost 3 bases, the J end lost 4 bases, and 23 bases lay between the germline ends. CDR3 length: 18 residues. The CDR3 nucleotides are TGTGCCATCAGTGAACCACGGAGGGGACGGATTAGCTCAGATACGCAGTATTTT. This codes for CAISEPRRGRISSDTQYF.

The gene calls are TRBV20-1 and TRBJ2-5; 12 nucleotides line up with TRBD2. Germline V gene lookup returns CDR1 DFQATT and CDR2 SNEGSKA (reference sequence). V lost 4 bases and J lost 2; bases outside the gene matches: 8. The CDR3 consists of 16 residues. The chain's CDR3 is CSATRLAGVRQETQYF. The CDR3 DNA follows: TGCAGTGCTACTAGACTAGCGGGGGTCCGTCAAGAGACCCAGTACTTC.

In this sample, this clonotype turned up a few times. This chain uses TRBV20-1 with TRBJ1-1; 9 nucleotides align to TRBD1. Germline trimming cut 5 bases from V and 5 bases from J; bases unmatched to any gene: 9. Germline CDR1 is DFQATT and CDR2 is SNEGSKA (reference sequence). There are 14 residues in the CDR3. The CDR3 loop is CSALSDRGMTEAFF. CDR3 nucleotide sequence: TGCAGTGCTCTTTCCGACAGGGGGATGACTGAAGCTTTCTTT.

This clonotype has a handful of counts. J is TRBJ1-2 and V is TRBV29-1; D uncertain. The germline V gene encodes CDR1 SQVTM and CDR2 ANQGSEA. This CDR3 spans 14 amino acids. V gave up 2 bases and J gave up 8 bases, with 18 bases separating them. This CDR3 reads CSVETTSIPGGYTF. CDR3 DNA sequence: TGCAGCGTTGAAACTACTTCAATCCCCGGGGGCTACACCTTC.

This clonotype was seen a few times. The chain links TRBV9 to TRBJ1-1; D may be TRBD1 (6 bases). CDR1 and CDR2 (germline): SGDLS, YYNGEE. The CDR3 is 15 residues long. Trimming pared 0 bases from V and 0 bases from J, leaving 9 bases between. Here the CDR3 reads CASSVVGGLNTEAFF. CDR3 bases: TGTGCCAGCAGCGTAGTCGGGGGCCTGAACACTGAAGCTTTCTTT.

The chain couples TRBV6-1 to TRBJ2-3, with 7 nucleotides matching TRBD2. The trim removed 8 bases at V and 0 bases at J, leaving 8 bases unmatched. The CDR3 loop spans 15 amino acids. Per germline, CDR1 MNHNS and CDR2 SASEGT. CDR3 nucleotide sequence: TGTGCCAGCCTGAAGCGGGGATCTAGCACAGATACGCAGTATTTT. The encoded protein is CASLKRGSSTDTQYF.

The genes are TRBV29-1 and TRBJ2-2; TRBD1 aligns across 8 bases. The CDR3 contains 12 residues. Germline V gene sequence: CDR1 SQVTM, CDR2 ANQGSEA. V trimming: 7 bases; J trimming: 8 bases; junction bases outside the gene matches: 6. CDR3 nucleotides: TGCAGCGGTGGACAGGGAACGGGGGAGCTGTTTTTT. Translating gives CSGGQGTGELFF.

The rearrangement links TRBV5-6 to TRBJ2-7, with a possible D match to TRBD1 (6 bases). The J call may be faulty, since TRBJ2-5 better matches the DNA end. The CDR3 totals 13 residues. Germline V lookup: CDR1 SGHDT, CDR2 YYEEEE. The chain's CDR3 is CASNLDRGETQYF. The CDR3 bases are TGTGCCAGCAACCTGGACAGAGGGGAGACCCAGTACTTC.

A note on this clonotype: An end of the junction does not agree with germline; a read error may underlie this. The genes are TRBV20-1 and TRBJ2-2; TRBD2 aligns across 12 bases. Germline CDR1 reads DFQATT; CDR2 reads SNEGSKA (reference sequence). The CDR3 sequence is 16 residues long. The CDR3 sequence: CSAKALAGGSTGDLFF. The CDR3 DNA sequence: TGCAGTGCTAAAGCACTAGCGGGGGGCTCCACCGGGGATCTGTTTTTT.

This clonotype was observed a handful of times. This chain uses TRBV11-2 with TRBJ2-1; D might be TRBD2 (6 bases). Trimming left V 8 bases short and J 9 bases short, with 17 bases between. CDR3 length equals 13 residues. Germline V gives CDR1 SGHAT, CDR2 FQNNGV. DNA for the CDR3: TGTGCCAGCCTCATAGGGGAGGCCGCTGAGCAGTTCTTC. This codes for CASLIGEAAEQFF. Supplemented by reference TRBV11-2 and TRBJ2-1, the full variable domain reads EAGVAQSPRYKIIEKRQSVAFWCNPISGHATLYWYQQILGQGPKLLIQFQNNGVVDDSQLPKDRFSAERLKGVDSTLKIQPAKLEDSAVYLCASLIGEAAEQFFGPGTRLTVL.

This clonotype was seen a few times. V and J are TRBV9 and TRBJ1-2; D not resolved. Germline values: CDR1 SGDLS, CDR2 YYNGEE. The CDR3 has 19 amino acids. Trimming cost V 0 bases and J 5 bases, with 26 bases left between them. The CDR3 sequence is CASSVAHDPSWNGGYGYTF. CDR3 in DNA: TGTGCCAGCAGCGTAGCCCATGACCCGAGCTGGAACGGAGGATATGGCTACACCTTC.

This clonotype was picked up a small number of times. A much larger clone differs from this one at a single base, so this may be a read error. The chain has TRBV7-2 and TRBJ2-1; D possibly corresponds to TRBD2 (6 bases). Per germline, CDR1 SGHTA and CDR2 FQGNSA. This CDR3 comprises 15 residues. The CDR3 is CAGSQMGGAYNEQFF. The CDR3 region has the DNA TGTGCCGGCAGCCAAATGGGCGGGGCCTACAATGAGCAGTTCTTC.

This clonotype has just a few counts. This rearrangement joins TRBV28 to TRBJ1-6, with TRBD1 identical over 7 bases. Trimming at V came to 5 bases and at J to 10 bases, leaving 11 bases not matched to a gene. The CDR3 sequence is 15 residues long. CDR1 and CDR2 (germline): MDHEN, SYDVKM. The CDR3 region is CASSILTGSASPLHF. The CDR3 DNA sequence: TGTGCCAGCAGTATACTGACAGGGTCGGCGTCACCCCTCCACTTT. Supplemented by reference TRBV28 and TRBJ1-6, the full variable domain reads DVKVTQSSRYLVKRTGEKVFLECVQDMDHENMFWYRQDPGLGLRLIYFSYDVKMKEKGDIPEGYSVSREKKERFSLILESASTNQTSMYLCASSILTGSASPLHFGNGTRLTVT.

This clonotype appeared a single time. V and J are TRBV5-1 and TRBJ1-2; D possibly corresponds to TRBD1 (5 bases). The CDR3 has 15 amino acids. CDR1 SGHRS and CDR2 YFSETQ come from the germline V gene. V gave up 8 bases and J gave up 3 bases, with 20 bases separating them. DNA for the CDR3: TGCGCCAGTAGCCGGCTCGGGGGAGGAGACTATGGCTACACCTTC. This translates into CASSRLGGGDYGYTF.

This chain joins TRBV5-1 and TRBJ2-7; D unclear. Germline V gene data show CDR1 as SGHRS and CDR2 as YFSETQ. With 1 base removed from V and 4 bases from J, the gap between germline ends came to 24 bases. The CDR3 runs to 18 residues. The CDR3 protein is CASSLRPQVVGEFYEQYF. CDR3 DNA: TGCGCCAGCAGCTTGAGGCCTCAAGTGGTGGGCGAATTTTACGAGCAGTACTTC.

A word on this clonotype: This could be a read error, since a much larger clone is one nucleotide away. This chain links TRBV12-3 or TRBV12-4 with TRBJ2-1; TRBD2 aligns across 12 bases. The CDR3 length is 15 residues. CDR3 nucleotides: TGTACCAGCAGCCTAGCGGGGGGGCCCTTTGCCGAGCAGTTCTTC. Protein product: CTSSLAGGPFAEQFF.

CDR3 sequence reads: CASIQGTRNSGANVLTF. CDR3 in DNA: TGTGCCAGCATCCAAGGGACTAGAAACTCTGGGGCCAACGTCCTGACTTTC. The chain uses TRBV6-1 and TRBJ2-6, with 8 bases matching TRBD2. The V and J ends lost 7 bases and 0 bases, in that order; junction bases with no gene match: 8. The CDR3 totals 17 residues. Germline assignment: CDR1 MNHNS and CDR2 SASEGT.

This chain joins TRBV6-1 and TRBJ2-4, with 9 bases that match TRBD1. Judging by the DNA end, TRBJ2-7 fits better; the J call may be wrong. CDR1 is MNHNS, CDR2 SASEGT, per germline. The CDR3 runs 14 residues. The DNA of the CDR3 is TGTGCCAGCAGTGAAATGGACAGGGGCAACGAGCAGTACTTC. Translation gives CASSEMDRGNEQYF.

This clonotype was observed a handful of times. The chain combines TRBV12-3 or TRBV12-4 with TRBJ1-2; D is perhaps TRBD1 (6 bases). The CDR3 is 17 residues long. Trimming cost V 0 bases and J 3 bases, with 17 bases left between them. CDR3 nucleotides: TGTGCCAGCAGTTTAGCGGGCCACAGGGAGGATGACTATGGCTACACCTTC. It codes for CASSLAGHREDDYGYTF.

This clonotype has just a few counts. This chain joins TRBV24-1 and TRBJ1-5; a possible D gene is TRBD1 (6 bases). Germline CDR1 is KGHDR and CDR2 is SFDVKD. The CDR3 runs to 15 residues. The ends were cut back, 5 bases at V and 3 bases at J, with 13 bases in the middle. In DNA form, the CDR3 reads TGTGCCACCAGTGCAGTACAGGGAATCAATCAGCCCCAGCATTTT. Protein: CATSAVQGINQPQHF.

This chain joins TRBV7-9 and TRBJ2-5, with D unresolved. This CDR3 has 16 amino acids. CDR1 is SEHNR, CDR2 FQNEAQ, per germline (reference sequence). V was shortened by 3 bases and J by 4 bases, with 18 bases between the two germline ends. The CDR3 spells CASSLVSWGLRETQYF. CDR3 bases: TGTGCCAGCAGCTTGGTCTCCTGGGGTCTGAGAGAGACCCAGTACTTC.

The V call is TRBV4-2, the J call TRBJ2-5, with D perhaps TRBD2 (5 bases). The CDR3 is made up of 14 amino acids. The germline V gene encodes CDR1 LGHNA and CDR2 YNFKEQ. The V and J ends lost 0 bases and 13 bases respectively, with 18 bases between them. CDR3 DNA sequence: TGTGCCAGCAGCCAAGAAGGAGGCCCCTACGAGCGGTACTTC. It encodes CASSQEGGPYERYF.

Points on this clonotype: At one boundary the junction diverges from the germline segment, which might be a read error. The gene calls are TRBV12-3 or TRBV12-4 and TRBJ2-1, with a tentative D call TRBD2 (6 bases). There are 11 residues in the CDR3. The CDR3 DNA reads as TGTACCAGCAGTACAGCGGGCGAGCAGTTCTTC. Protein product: CTSSTAGEQFF.

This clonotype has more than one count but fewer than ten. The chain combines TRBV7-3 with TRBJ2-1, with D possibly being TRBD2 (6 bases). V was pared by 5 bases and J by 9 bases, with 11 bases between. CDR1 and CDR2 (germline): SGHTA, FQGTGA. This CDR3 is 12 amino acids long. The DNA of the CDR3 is TGTGCCAGCAGCCAGTCGGAGGGTGAGCAGTTCTTC. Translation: CASSQSEGEQFF.

CDR3 sequence (DNA): TGTGCCAGCAGCGTAGTCCCCCCCGGGGACTGGGGCACTGAAGCTTTCTTT. It encodes CASSVVPPGDWGTEAFF. The chain carries TRBV9 and TRBJ1-1, with a tentative D call TRBD1 (5 bases). The CDR3 spans 17 residues. Germline values: CDR1 SGDLS, CDR2 YYNGEE. V dropped 0 bases and J dropped 4 bases, with 19 bases sitting between them.

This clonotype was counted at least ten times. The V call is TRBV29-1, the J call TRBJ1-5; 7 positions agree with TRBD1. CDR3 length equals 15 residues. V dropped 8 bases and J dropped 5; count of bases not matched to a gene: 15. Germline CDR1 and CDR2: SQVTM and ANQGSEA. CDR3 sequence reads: CSPSRRQGPYQPQHF. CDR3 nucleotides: TGCAGCCCTTCCCGACGACAGGGACCATATCAGCCCCAGCATTTT.

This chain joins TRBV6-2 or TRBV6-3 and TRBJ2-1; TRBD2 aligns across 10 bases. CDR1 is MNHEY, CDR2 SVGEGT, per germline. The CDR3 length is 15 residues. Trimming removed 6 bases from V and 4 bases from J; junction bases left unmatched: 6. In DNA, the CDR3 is TGTGCCAGCAGACCTACTAGCGGGGAGTACAATGAGCAGTTCTTC. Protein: CASRPTSGEYNEQFF.